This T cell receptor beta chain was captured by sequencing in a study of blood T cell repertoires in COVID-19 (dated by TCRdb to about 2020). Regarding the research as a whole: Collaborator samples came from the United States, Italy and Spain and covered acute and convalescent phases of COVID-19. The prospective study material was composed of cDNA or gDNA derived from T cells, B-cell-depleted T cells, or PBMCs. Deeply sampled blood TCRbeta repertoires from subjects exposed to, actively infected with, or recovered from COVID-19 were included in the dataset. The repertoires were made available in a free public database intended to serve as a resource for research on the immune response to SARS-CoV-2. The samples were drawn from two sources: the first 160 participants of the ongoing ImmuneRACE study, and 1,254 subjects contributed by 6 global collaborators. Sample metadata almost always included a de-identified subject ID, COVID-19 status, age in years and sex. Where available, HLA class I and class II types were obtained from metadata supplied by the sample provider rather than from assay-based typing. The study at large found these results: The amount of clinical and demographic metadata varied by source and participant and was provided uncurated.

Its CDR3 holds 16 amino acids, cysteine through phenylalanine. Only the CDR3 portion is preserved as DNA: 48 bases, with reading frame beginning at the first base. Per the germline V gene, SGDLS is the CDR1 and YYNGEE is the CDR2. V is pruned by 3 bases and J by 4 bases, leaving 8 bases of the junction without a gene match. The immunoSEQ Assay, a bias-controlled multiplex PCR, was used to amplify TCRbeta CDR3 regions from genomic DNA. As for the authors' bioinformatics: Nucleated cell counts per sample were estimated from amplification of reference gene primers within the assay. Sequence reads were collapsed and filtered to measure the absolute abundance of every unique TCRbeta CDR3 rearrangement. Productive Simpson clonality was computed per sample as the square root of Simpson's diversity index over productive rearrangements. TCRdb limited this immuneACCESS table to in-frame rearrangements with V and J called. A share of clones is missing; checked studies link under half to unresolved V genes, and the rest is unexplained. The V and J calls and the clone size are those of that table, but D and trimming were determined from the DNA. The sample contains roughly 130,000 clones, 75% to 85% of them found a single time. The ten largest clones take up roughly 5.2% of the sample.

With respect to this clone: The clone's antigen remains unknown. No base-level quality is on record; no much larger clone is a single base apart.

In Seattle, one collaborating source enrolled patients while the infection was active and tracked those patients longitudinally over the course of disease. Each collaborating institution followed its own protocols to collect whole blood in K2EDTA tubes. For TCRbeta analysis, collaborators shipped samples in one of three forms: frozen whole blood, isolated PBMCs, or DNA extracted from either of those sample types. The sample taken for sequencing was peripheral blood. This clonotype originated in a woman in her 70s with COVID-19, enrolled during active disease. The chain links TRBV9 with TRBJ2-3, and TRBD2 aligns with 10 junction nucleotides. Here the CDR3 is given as CASSATPSGGSDTQYF. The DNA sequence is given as TGTGCCAGCAGCGCGACTCCTAGCGGGGGCTCAGATACGCAGTATTTT.